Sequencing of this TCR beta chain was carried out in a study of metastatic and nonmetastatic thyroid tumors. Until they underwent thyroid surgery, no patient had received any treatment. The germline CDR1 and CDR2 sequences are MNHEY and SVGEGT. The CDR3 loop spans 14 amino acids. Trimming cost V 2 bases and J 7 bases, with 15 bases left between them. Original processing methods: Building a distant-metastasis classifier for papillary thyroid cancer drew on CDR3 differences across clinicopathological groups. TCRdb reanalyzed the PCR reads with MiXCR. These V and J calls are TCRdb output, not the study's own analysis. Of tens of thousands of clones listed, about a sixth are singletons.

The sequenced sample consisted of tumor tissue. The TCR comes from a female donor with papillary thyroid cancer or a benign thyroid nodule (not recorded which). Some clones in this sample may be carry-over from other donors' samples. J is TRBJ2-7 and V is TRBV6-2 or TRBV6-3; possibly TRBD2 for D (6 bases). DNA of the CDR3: TGTGCCAGCAGTTACGGTACGGACTATGGAGAGCAGTACTTC. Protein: CASSYGTDYGEQYF.